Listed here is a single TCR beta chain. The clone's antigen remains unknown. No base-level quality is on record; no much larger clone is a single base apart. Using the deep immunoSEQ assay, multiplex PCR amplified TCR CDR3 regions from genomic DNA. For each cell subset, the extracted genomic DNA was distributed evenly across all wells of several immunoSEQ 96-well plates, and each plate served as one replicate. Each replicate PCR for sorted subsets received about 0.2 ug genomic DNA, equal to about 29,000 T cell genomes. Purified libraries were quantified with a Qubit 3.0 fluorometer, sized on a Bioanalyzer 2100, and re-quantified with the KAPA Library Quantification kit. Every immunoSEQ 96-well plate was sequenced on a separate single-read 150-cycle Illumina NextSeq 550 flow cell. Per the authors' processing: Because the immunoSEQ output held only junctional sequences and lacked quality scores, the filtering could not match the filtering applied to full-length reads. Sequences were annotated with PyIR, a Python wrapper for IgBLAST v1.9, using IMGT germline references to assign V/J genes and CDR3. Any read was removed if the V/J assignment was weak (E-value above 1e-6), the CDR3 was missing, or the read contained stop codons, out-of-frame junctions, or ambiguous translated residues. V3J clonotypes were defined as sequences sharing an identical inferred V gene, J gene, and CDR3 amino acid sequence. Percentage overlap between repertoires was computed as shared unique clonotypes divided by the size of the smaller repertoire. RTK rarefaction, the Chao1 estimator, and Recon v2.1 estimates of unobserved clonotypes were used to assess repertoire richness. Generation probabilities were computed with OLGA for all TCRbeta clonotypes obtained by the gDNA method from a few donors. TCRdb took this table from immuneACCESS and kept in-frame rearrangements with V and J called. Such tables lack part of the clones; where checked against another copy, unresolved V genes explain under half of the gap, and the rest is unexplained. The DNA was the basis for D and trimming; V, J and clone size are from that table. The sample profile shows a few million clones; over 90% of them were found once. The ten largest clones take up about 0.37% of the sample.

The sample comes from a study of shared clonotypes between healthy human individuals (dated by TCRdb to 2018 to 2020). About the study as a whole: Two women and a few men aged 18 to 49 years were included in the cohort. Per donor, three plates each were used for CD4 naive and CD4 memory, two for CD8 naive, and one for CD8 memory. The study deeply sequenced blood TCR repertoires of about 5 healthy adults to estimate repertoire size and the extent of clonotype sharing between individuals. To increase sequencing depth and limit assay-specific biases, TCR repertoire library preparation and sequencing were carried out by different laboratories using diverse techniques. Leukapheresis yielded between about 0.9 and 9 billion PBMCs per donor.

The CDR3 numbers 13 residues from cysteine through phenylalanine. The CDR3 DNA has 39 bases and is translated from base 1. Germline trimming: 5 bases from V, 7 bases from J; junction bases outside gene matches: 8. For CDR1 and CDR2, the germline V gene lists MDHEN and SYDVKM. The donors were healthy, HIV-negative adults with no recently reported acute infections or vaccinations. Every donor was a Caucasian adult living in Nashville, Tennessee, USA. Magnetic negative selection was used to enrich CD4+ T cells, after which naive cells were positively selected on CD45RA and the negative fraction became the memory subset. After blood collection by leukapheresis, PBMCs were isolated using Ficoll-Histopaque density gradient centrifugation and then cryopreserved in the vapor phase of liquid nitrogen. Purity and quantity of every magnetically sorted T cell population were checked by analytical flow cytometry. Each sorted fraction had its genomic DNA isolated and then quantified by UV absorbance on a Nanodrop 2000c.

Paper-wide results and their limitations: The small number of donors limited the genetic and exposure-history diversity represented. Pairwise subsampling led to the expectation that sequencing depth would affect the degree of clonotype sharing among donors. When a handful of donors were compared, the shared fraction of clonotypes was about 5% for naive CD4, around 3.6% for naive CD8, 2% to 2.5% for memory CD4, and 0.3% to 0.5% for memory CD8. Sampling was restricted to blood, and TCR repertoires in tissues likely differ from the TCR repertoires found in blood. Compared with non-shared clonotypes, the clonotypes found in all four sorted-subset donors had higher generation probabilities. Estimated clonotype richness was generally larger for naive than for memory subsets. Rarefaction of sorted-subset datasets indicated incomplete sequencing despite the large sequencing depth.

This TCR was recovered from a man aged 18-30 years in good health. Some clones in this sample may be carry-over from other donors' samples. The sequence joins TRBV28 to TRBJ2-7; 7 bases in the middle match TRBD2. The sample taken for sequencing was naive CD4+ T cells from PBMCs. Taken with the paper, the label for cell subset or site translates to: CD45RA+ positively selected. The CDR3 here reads CASSPPAGVEQYF. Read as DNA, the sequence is TGTGCCAGCAGTCCCCCCGCGGGAGTTGAGCAGTACTTC.